The present T cell receptor (beta chain) was sequenced within a study of cytomegalovirus exposure and HLA in healthy donors. The V and J ends lost 1 base and 5 bases respectively, with 14 bases between them. The CDR3 length is 15 residues. Per germline, CDR1 MGHRA and CDR2 YSYEKL. Study-wide results and limits: It was reported that the classifier diagnosed cytomegalovirus status with high specificity and sensitivity in both the original and validation cohorts.

This clone has just a few counts. Its target is not known. PCR was performed using 60 Vbeta and 13 Jbeta primers. Assay: immunoSEQ multiplex PCR; the TCRdb copy retains only in-frame clones and omits some. The repertoire holds more than 85,000 clones, with around a tenth as singletons. The chain combines TRBV4-1 with TRBJ2-5; tentative D call: TRBD2 (5 bases). This receptor was obtained from a man between 50 and 59 years old in good health and CMV-seropositive. What was sequenced was PBMCs. The CDR3 spells CASSQVPGIPETQYF. The DNA for the CDR3 is TGCGCCAGCAGCCAAGTCCCGGGGATCCCGGAGACCCAGTACTTC.